Given below is one T cell receptor beta chain in context. This record belongs to a study of T cells after yellow fever vaccination. TCRdb analysed the 5' RACE reads with MiXCR anew, one entry per CDR3 protein. The sample consists of fewer than 450,000 distinct CDR3 sequences, 8% to 9.5% of them appearing once. From germline, CDR1 is MNHNS and CDR2 SASEGT. V was shortened by 4 bases and J by 4 bases, with 16 bases between the two germline ends. CDR3 length equals 15 residues. Specimen: PBMCs, collected about 41 days after the first yellow fever vaccination. The TCR sequence derives from a man between 18 and 35 years old who received the YFV17D yellow fever vaccine. This chain links TRBV6-1 with TRBJ2-5, with D maybe TRBD1 (5 bases). For the CDR3, the DNA is TGTGCCAGCAGTGGACAGTTCAGAGTTGGAGAGACCCAGTACTTC. This sequence encodes CASSGQFRVGETQYF.